Below, one T cell receptor (beta chain) is given with its context. What it recognizes is unknown. A second roughly 6 to 12 cycle PCR used barcoded and J-beta primers. One entry per CDR3 protein results from TCRdb running MiXCR on the 5' RACE reads. The sample lists more than 450,000 distinct CDR3 sequences; roughly a quarter were seen once. The data stem from a study of blood T cells in healthy people across ages. Study-level points and caveats: Naive T cell percentage showed a strong correlation with the diversity of TCR beta. Lack of knowledge of donor CMV status possibly confounded expanded clonotype changes.

The same data also contributed to another study, on T cells of mothers and their children. That report notes: A few healthy Caucasian mothers, along with their six children, were the donors.

The clonotype comes from a boy younger than 10 in good health. The sequenced material came from blood.

This CDR3 is CMNSGGLGGTQYF. CDR3 sequence (DNA): TGCATGAATAGCGGGGGCCTCGGGGGGACCCAGTACTTC. The chain combines TRBV20-1 with TRBJ2-5, with 9 bases lining up with TRBD2. Germline V gene sequence: CDR1 DFQATT, CDR2 SNEGSKA (reference sequence). This CDR3 is built from 13 residues.